The clone carrying this T cell receptor (beta chain) has more than one count but fewer than ten. The antigen is not known. Bulk libraries came from a prior protocol with listed TCR primers. Each CDR3 protein is one row after TCRdb ran MiXCR on the PCR reads. The sample has more than 450,000 distinct CDR3 sequences, around 23% seen once. Trimming took off 6 bases at V and 1 base at J, with 12 bases between the two ends. In germline, CDR1 is MNHNY, CDR2 SVGAGI (reference sequence). The CDR3 consists of 14 residues. The sample originates from a study of molecular identifiers for immune sequencing clone quantification. Study-level findings and limits: It was shown that clones above 20 RNA copies held over 97% of effector molecules, but under 1% in naive cells.

The rearrangement links TRBV6-6 to TRBJ2-5; D remains unclear. Sequencing was carried out using naive CD8+ T cells from blood, with Jurkat cell RNA spiked in. Subset specified: FACS-sorted CD8+CD4-CCR7+CD45RA+ naive T cells. The receptor's source is a human donor in good health. Some libraries in this study had Jurkat cell RNA spiked in. The CDR3 DNA reads TGTGCCAGCAGGGAAATCAGGCTCCAAGAGACCCAGTACTTC. It specifies CASREIRLQETQYF.